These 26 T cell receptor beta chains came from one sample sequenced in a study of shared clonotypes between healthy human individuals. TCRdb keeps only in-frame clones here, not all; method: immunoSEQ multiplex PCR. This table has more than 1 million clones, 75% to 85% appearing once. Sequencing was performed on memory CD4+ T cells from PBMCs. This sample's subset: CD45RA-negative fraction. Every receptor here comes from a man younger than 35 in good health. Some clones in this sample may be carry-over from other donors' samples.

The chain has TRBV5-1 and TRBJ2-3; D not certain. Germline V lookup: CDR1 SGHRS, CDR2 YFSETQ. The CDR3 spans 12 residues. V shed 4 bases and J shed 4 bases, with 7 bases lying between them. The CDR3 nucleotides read TGCGCCAGCAGCAATCTAGCAGATACGCAGTATTTT. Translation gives CASSNLADTQYF. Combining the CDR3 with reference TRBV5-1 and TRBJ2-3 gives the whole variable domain KAGVTQTPRYLIKTRGQQVTLSCSPISGHRSVSWYQQTPGQGLQFLFEYFSETQRNKGNFPGRFSGRQFSNSRSEMNVSTLELGDSALYLCASSNLADTQYFGPGTRLTVL.

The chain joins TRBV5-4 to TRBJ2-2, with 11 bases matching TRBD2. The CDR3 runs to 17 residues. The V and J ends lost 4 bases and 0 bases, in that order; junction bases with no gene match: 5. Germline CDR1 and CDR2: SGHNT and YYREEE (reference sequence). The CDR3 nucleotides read TGTGCCAGCAGCAGGACTAGCGGGCACGCGAACACCGGGGAGCTGTTTTTT. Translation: CASSRTSGHANTGELFF.

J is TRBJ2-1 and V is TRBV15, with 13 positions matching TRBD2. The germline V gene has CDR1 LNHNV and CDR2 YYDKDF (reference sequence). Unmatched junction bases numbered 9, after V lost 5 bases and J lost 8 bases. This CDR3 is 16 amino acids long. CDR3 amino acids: CATSWRLAGGRDEQFF. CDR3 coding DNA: TGTGCCACCAGCTGGAGACTAGCGGGGGGTCGGGATGAGCAGTTCTTC.

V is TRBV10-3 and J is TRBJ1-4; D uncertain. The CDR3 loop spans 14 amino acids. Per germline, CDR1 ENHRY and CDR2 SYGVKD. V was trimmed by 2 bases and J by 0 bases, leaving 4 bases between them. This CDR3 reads CAISEGPTNEKLFF. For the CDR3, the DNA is TGTGCCATCAGTGAGGGACCAACTAATGAAAAACTGTTTTTT.

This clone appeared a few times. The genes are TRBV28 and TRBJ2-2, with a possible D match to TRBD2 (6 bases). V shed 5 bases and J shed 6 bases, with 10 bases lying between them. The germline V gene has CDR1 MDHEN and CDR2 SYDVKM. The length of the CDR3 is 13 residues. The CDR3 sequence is CASSPPGAGELFF. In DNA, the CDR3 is TGTGCCAGCAGTCCCCCGGGAGCCGGGGAGCTGTTTTTT. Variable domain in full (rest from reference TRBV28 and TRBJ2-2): DVKVTQSSRYLVKRTGEKVFLECVQDMDHENMFWYRQDPGLGLRLIYFSYDVKMKEKGDIPEGYSVSREKKERFSLILESASTNQTSMYLCASSPPGAGELFFGEGSRLTVL.

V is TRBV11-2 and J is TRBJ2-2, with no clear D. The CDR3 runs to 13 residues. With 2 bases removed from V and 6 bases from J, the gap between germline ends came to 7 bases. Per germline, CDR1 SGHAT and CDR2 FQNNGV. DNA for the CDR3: TGTGCCAGCAGCTTAACCGTCCCCGGGGAGCTGTTTTTT. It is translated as CASSLTVPGELFF. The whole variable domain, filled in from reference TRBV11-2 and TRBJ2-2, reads EAGVAQSPRYKIIEKRQSVAFWCNPISGHATLYWYQQILGQGPKLLIQFQNNGVVDDSQLPKDRFSAERLKGVDSTLKIQPAKLEDSAVYLCASSLTVPGELFFGEGSRLTVL.

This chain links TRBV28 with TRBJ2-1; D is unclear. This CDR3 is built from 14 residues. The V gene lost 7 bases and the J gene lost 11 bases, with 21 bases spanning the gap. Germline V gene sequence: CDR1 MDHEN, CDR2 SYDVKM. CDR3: CASTSVHLRQKQFF. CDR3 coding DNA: TGTGCCAGCACCTCCGTCCACTTAAGGCAGAAGCAGTTCTTC.

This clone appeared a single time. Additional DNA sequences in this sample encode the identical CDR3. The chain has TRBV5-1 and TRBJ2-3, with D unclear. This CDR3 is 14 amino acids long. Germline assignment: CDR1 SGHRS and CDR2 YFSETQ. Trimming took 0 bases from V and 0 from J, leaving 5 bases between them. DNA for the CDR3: TGCGCCAGCAGCTTGGATGGTAGCACAGATACGCAGTATTTT. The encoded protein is CASSLDGSTDTQYF.

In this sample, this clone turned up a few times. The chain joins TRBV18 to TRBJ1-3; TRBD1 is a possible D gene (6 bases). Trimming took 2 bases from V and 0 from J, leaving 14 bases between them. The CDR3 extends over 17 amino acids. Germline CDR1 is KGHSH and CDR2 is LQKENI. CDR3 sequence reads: CASSPFGQPISGNTIYF. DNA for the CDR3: TGTGCCAGCTCACCATTTGGACAGCCGATCTCTGGAAACACCATATATTTT.

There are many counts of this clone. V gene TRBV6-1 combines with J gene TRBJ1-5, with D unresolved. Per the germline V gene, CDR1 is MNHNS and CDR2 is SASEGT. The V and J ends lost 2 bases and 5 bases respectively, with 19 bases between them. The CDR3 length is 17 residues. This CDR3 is CASSESFAIGSHQPQHF. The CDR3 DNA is TGTGCCAGCAGTGAAAGCTTCGCCATTGGGTCTCATCAGCCCCAGCATTTT.

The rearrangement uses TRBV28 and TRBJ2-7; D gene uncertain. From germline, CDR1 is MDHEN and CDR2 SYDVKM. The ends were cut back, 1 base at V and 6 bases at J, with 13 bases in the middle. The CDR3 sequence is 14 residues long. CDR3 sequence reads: CASSLLARSGEQYF. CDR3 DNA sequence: TGTGCCAGCAGTTTATTGGCCCGGTCGGGCGAGCAGTACTTC.

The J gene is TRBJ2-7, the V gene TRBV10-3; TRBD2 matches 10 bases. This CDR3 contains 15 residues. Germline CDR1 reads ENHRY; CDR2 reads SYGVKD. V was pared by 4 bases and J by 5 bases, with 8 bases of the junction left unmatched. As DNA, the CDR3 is TGTGCCATCAGTGGCAGCGGGAGGGCAGGAAACGAGCAGTACTTC. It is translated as CAISGSGRAGNEQYF.

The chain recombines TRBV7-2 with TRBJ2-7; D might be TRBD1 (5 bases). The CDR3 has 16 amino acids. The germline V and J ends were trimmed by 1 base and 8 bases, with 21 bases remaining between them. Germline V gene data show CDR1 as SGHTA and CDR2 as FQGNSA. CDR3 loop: CASSLDSSRAAGKQYF. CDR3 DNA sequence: TGTGCCAGCAGCTTAGACAGCAGCAGGGCCGCTGGGAAGCAGTACTTC.

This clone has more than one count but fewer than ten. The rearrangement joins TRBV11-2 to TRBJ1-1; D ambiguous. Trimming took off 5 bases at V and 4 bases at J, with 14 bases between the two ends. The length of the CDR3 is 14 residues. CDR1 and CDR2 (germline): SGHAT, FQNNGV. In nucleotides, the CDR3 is TGTGCCAGCAGCAAATTGCGGCAGGCCACTGAAGCTTTCTTT. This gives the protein CASSKLRQATEAFF.

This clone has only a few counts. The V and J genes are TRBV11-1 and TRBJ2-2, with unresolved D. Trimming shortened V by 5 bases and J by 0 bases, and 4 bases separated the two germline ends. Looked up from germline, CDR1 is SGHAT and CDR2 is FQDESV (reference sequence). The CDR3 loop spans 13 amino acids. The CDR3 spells CASSHTNTGELFF. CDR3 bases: TGTGCCAGCAGCCACACGAACACCGGGGAGCTGTTTTTT.

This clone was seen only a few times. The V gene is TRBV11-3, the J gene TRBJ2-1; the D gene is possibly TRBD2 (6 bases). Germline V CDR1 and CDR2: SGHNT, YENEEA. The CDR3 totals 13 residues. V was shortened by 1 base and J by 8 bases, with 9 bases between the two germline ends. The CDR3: CASSLGGGDEQFF. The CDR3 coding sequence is TGTGCCAGCAGCTTAGGGGGAGGCGATGAGCAGTTCTTC.

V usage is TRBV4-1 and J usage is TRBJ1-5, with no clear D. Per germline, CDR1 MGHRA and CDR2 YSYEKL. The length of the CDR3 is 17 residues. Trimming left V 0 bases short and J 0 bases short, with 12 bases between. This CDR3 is CASSQDWSRLSNQPQHF. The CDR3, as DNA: TGCGCCAGCAGCCAAGATTGGAGTCGGCTTAGCAATCAGCCCCAGCATTTT.

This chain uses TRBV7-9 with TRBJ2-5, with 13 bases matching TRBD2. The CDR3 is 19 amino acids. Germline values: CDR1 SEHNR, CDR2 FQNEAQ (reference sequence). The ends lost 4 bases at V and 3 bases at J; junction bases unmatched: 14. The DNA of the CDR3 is TGTGCCAGCAGCTCGCACGTATATCCGGGACTAGCGGGAAAAGAGACCCAGTACTTC. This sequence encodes CASSSHVYPGLAGKETQYF.

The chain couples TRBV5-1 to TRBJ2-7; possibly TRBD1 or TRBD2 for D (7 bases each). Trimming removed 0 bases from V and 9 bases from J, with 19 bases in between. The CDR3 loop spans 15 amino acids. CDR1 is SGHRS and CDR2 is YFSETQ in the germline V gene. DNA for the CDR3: TGCGCCAGCAGCTTGGGCGGGGGAGACAGGGTGAGGCAGTACTTC. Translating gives CASSLGGGDRVRQYF.

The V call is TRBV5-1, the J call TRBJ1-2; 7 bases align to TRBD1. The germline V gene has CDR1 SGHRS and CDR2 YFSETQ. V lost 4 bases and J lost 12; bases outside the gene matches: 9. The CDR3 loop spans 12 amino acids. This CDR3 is CASSLNRGSHTF. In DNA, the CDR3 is TGCGCCAGCAGCCTCAACAGGGGAAGTCACACCTTC.

The CDR3 protein is CSVRGAGEKLFF. The CDR3 DNA reads as TGCAGCGTCCGGGGGGCAGGTGAAAAACTGTTTTTT. V is TRBV29-1 and J is TRBJ1-4; D may be TRBD1 (6 bases). The germline CDR1 and CDR2 sequences are SQVTM and ANQGSEA. The CDR3 has 12 residues. Trimming stripped 6 bases from V and 7 bases from J, with 12 bases between.

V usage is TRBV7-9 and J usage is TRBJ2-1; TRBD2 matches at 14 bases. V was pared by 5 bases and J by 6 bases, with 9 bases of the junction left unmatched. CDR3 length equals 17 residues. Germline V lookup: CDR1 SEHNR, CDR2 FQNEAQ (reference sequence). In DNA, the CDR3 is TGTGCCAGCAGCCCCATCCCGACTAGCGGGAGGGTCAATGAGCAGTTCTTC. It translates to CASSPIPTSGRVNEQFF.

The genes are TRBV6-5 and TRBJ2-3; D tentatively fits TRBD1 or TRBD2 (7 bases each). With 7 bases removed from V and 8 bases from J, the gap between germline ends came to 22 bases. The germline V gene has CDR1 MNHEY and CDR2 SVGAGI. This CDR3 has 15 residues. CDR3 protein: CASTKAGQPYGTQYF. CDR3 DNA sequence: TGTGCCAGCACCAAAGCGGGACAGCCGTACGGTACGCAGTATTTT.

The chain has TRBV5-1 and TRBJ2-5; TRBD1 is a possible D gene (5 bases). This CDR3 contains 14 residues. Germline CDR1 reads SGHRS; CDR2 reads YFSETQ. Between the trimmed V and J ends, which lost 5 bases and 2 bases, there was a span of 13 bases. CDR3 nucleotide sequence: TGCGCCAGCAGTAGGTGGCAGGGACAAGAGACCCAGTACTTC. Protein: CASSRWQGQETQYF. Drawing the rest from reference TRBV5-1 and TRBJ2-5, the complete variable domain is KAGVTQTPRYLIKTRGQQVTLSCSPISGHRSVSWYQQTPGQGLQFLFEYFSETQRNKGNFPGRFSGRQFSNSRSEMNVSTLELGDSALYLCASSRWQGQETQYFGPGTRLLVL.

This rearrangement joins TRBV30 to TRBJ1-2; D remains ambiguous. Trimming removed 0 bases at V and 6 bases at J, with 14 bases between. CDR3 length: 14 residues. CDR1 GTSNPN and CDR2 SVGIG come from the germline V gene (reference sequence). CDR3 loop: CAWSVQVIGDGYTF. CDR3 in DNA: TGTGCCTGGAGTGTACAAGTGATTGGGGATGGCTACACCTTC.

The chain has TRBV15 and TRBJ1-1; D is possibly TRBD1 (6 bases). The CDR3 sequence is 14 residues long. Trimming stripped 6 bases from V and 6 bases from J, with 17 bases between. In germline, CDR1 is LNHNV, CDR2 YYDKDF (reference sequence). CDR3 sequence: CATRYSTGRPEAFF. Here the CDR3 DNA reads TGTGCCACCAGGTATAGTACAGGGCGGCCTGAAGCTTTCTTT.